The 20 T cell receptor beta chains listed next were all sequenced from one sample in a study of blood T cell repertoires in COVID-19. TCRdb's table, derived via immunoSEQ multiplex PCR, lists solely in-frame clones and lacks some. The data hold 150,000 to 200,000 clones, with roughly 85% observed a single time. The sequencing sample was made of peripheral blood. Every receptor here comes from a man in his sixties with acute or convalescent COVID-19.

V usage is TRBV18 and J usage is TRBJ1-4, with D unclear. The germline CDR1 and CDR2 sequences are KGHSH and LQKENI. V lost 1 base and J 0 bases, leaving 6 bases between the germline ends. The CDR3 consists of 15 residues. In nucleotides, the CDR3 is TGTGCCAGCTCACCACTCGGGGCAACTAATGAAAAACTGTTTTTT. It codes for CASSPLGATNEKLFF.

The V and J genes are TRBV7-9 and TRBJ1-2; D might be TRBD1 (5 bases). The CDR3 loop spans 15 amino acids. CDR1 is SEHNR and CDR2 is FQNEAQ in the germline V gene (reference sequence). V lost 0 bases and J 8 bases, leaving 16 bases between the germline ends. The CDR3, as DNA: TGTGCCAGCAGCTTAGCGCAGGGAGGGACGGGCGGCTACACCTTC. Amino acids: CASSLAQGGTGGYTF.

The chain carries TRBV10-3 and TRBJ1-2; D might be TRBD1 (5 bases). This CDR3 comprises 15 residues. Trimming removed 2 bases from V and 8 bases from J, with 18 bases in between. Germline V lookup: CDR1 ENHRY, CDR2 SYGVKD. The CDR3 sequence is CAISEKEGRAAGYTF. CDR3 sequence (DNA): TGTGCCATCAGTGAGAAGGAGGGCAGGGCGGCAGGCTACACCTTC.

The chain uses TRBV10-2 and TRBJ2-5; 10 positions agree with TRBD2. Trimming took 3 bases from V and 4 from J; bases not matched to a gene: 11. The CDR3 is 17 residues long. CDR1 and CDR2 (germline): WSHSY, SAAADI. The DNA for the CDR3 is TGCGCCAGCAGTGATGGGCTAGCGGGAGACTTAGGAGAGACCCAGTACTTC. Protein: CASSDGLAGDLGETQYF.

V and J are TRBV2 and TRBJ1-2, with TRBD1 identical over 7 bases. Trimming cost V 5 bases and J 3 bases; bases outside gene matches: 6. This CDR3 spans 14 amino acids. Looked up from germline, CDR1 is SNHLY and CDR2 is FYNNEI. The CDR3 sequence: CASSLIGQDYGYTF. For the CDR3, the DNA is TGTGCCAGCAGTCTCATCGGACAGGACTATGGCTACACCTTC. Drawing the rest from reference TRBV2 and TRBJ1-2, the complete variable domain is EPEVTQTPSHQVTQMGQEVILRCVPISNHLYFYWYRQILGQKVEFLVSFYNNEISEKSEIFDDQFSVERPDGSNFTLKIRSTKLEDSAMYFCASSLIGQDYGYTFGSGTRLTVV.

The V and J genes are TRBV3-1 (or the pseudogene TRBV3-2) and TRBJ2-2; D is undetermined. Germline loops: CDR1 LGHDT, CDR2 YNNKEL (reference sequence). V was pared by 2 bases and J by 5 bases, with 12 bases between. The CDR3 is 15 amino acids. The CDR3 nucleotides read TGTGCCAGCAGCCAATTTGGCAGGAAGACCGGGGAGCTGTTTTTT. Protein product: CASSQFGRKTGELFF.

V usage is TRBV7-8 and J usage is TRBJ2-2, with 10 bases that match TRBD2. The ends lost 4 bases at V and 8 bases at J; junction bases unmatched: 7. This CDR3 is built from 15 residues. Germline-derived CDR1 and CDR2 are SGHVS and FQNEAQ. The CDR3 reads CASSWSGRAGGELFF. DNA for the CDR3: TGTGCCAGCAGCTGGAGCGGGAGGGCCGGAGGGGAGCTGTTTTTT.

The rearrangement links TRBV5-4 to TRBJ1-1; the D is unclear. V gave up 0 bases and J gave up 5 bases, with 11 bases separating them. Germline-derived CDR1 and CDR2 are SGHNT and YYREEE (reference sequence). The CDR3 length is 14 residues. The CDR3 DNA sequence: TGTGCCAGCAGCTTGGAGGCAGGAAGTACTGAAGCTTTCTTT. Protein: CASSLEAGSTEAFF.

This clone turned up a few times. The genes are TRBV2 and TRBJ2-7; D is ambiguous. Trimming pared 7 bases from V and 5 bases from J, leaving 12 bases between. Per the germline V gene, CDR1 is SNHLY and CDR2 is FYNNEI. This CDR3 spans 12 amino acids. The CDR3 is CASTKEFNEQYF. The CDR3 region has the DNA TGTGCCAGCACAAAGGAGTTCAACGAGCAGTACTTC.

The J gene is TRBJ2-6, the V gene TRBV24-1; 8 nucleotides match TRBD1. This CDR3 region has 18 residues. The germline V gene has CDR1 KGHDR and CDR2 SFDVKD. V shed 2 bases, J shed 0 bases, and the junction held 5 bases outside the gene matches. The CDR3 DNA reads TGTGCCACCAGTGATTCCGACAGGGGCAGCTCTGGGGCCAACGTCCTGACTTTC. This gives the protein CATSDSDRGSSGANVLTF.

The chain links TRBV3-1 (or the pseudogene TRBV3-2) to TRBJ2-7, with TRBD2 as a possible D gene (5 bases). Trimming stripped 4 bases from V and 0 bases from J, with 10 bases between. Germline CDR1 and CDR2: LGHDT and YNNKEL (reference sequence). CDR3 length equals 14 residues. This CDR3 is CASSPSGVSYEQYF. For the CDR3, the DNA is TGTGCCAGCAGCCCCTCCGGGGTCTCCTACGAGCAGTACTTC.

The chain employs TRBV5-1 and TRBJ2-3; tentative D call: TRBD2 (6 bases). V lost 0 bases and J lost 0, with 8 bases in between. Looked up from germline, CDR1 is SGHRS and CDR2 is YFSETQ. CDR3 size: 15 residues. This CDR3 is CASSLAGTSTDTQYF. The CDR3 region has the DNA TGCGCCAGCAGCTTGGCGGGGACTAGCACAGATACGCAGTATTTT.

The chain links TRBV28 to TRBJ1-2, with a weak D call TRBD1 (5 bases). The CDR3 spans 15 residues. Trimming stripped 5 bases from V and 7 bases from J, with 20 bases between. Germline V gives CDR1 MDHEN, CDR2 SYDVKM. CDR3 loop: CASSPNLQGWSGYTF. DNA for the CDR3: TGTGCCAGCAGTCCCAACCTCCAGGGCTGGAGTGGCTACACCTTC.

CDR3 protein: CASSPGTVSTDTQYF. For the CDR3, the DNA is TGTGCCAGCAGCCCGGGGACAGTAAGCACAGATACGCAGTATTTT. The chain employs TRBV11-3 and TRBJ2-3; TRBD1 matches 7 bases. CDR1 is SGHNT, CDR2 YENEEA, per germline. CDR3 length equals 15 residues. The V segment lost 5 bases and the J segment 0 bases; nucleotides outside the gene matches: 5.

The genes are TRBV3-1 (or the pseudogene TRBV3-2) and TRBJ2-5, with D possibly matching TRBD1 (6 bases). CDR1 is LGHDT, CDR2 YNNKEL, per germline (reference sequence). CDR3 size: 19 residues. Trimming cost V 2 bases and J 1 base, with 23 bases left between them. The CDR3 nucleotides are TGTGCCAGCAGCCAAAAATGGGGAAAAGGGGGTAGGTTCCAAGAGACCCAGTACTTC. Residues: CASSQKWGKGGRFQETQYF.

The genes are TRBV9 and TRBJ2-3; D is perhaps TRBD2 (5 bases). The CDR3 loop spans 14 amino acids. Trimming left V 3 bases short and J 3 bases short, with 11 bases between. Per germline, CDR1 SGDLS and CDR2 YYNGEE. Here the CDR3 DNA reads TGTGCCAGCAGCGCGGACTGGATTACAGATACGCAGTATTTT. Protein sequence: CASSADWITDTQYF.

V usage is TRBV2 and J usage is TRBJ2-7; 11 bases line up with TRBD2. J lost 2 bases, V lost 7 bases, and 19 bases had no gene match. Germline V CDR1 and CDR2: SNHLY, FYNNEI. The CDR3 sequence is 19 residues long. CDR3 sequence reads: CASIPTGLAEPTWAYEQYF. Here the CDR3 DNA reads TGTGCCAGCATCCCAACGGGACTAGCGGAACCAACCTGGGCCTACGAGCAGTACTTC.

The J gene is TRBJ2-1, the V gene TRBV2; 7 nucleotides align to TRBD1. J lost 9 bases, V lost 10 bases, and 12 bases had no gene match. This CDR3 has 13 residues. Germline values: CDR1 SNHLY, CDR2 FYNNEI. CDR3 coding DNA: TGTGCCATGGGACAGCCGAAGCCCCCTGAGCAGTTCTTC. Protein sequence: CAMGQPKPPEQFF.

J is TRBJ2-3 and V is TRBV24-1; the match to TRBD1 covers 8 bases. Germline CDR1 is KGHDR and CDR2 is SFDVKD. The CDR3 loop spans 15 amino acids. The V segment lost 5 bases and the J segment 1 base; nucleotides outside the gene matches: 4. CDR3: CATSGQGAGTDTQYF. In nucleotides, the CDR3 is TGTGCCACCAGTGGCCAGGGGGCAGGCACAGATACGCAGTATTTT.

The CDR3, as DNA: TGTGCCTGGAACTCCGGGACAGGGAATCAGCCCCAGCATTTT. Protein product: CAWNSGTGNQPQHF. J is TRBJ1-5 and V is TRBV30, with 9 bases matching TRBD1. J gave up 4 bases and V 4 bases, and 5 bases lay outside the gene matches. This CDR3 has 14 residues. Germline V gene sequence: CDR1 GTSNPN, CDR2 SVGIG (reference sequence). Using reference TRBV30 and TRBJ1-5 for the parts outside the CDR3, the full variable domain is SQTIHQWPATLVQPVGSPLSLECTVEGTSNPNLYWYRQAAGRGLQLLFYSVGIGQISSEVPQNLSASRPQDRQFILSSKKLLLSDSGFYLCAWNSGTGNQPQHFGDGTRLSIL.